This entry describes one TCR beta chain. Its antigen is still unknown. The source of the sample is a study of cytomegalovirus exposure and HLA in healthy donors. Study at large: Unique TCR beta sequences numbering approximately 100 million came from 150 million to 200 million T cells in an earlier analysis.

General study results and limits: Overall, approximately 150 TCR beta chains were annotated as cytomegalovirus-associated. The likely origin of a cluster of highly shared sequence variants was a sequencing artifact. HLA restriction was apparent for most CMV-associated TCR beta chains in a later analysis.

Researchers ran the PCR with 60 Vbeta and 13 Jbeta primers. Produced via immunoSEQ multiplex PCR; TCRdb's table is partial and in-frame only. The data show roughly 150,000 clones, with approximately 83% seen just once and around 1.3% held by the top ten. Material for sequencing was PBMCs. The receptor's source is a boy between 2 and 10 years old in good health and CMV-seronegative.

In DNA, the CDR3 is TGTGCCAGCAGCCAGGGACAGGGATCCTACAATGAGCAGTTCTTC. Translated, it gives CASSQGQGSYNEQFF. This sequence joins TRBV11-3 and TRBJ2-1; 9 bases are a match to TRBD1. This CDR3 is 15 amino acids long. In germline, CDR1 is SGHNT, CDR2 YENEEA. V was clipped by 5 bases and J by 1 base; unmatched bases: 3.